The 31 T cell receptor beta chains in this list originate from one sample, sequenced in a study of T cell repertoires in cytomegalovirus infection. These receptors' targets are unknown. TCRdb called the reads again in MiXCR, with one record for every CDR3 protein. There are about 310,000 distinct CDR3 sequences in the sample; roughly 25% occur only once, and 10% to 15% lies in the top ten. Specimen: cultured PBMCs, collected from culture after CMV antigen stimulation. The receptor set was obtained from a human donor in good health (CMV status not recorded). Some clones in this sample may be carry-over from other donors' samples.

This clonotype was detected a few times. The gene calls are TRBV28 and TRBJ1-5; 9 bases map to TRBD1. Germline-derived CDR1 and CDR2 are MDHEN and SYDVKM. Germline trimming cut 8 bases from V and 5 bases from J; bases unmatched to any gene: 10. This CDR3 region has 15 residues. In nucleotides, the CDR3 is TGTGCCAGCCAAAAACAGGGGGCGCTTTATCAGCCCCAGCATTTT. Protein: CASQKQGALYQPQHF.

In this sample, this clonotype turned up many times. The J gene is TRBJ1-2, the V gene TRBV27, with D tentatively TRBD1 (6 bases). The germline V and J ends were trimmed by 3 bases and 4 bases, with 15 bases remaining between them. Per the germline V gene, CDR1 is MNHEY and CDR2 is SMNVEV (reference sequence). This CDR3 has 15 residues. CDR3 nucleotide sequence: TGTGCCAGCAGTTTTCGTCAGGGGATCGGCTATGGCTACACCTTC. Translation: CASSFRQGIGYGYTF.

This clonotype was counted ten times or more. The chain couples TRBV20-1 to TRBJ1-1; 8 bases are shared with TRBD1. This CDR3 is 15 amino acids long. Trimming took 1 base from V and 7 from J; bases not matched to a gene: 11. Per germline, CDR1 DFQATT and CDR2 SNEGSKA (reference sequence). CDR3 residues: CSARVAGQGFNEAFF. DNA for the CDR3: TGCAGTGCTAGAGTCGCAGGACAGGGATTCAATGAAGCTTTCTTT.

CDR3 nucleotide sequence: TGTGCCAGCAGCTTGCTAGGGGTCGCCTACGAGCAGTACTTC. Translated, it gives CASSLLGVAYEQYF. The J gene is TRBJ2-7, the V gene TRBV11-1; a weak D match, TRBD1 (5 bases). The CDR3 covers 14 residues. V gave up 3 bases and J gave up 2 bases, with 11 bases separating them. CDR1 SGHAT and CDR2 FQDESV come from the germline V gene (reference sequence).

The chain has TRBV7-2 and TRBJ1-4, with a possible D match to TRBD1 (5 bases). The ends were cut back, 0 bases at V and 10 bases at J, with 9 bases in the middle. The CDR3 is 13 residues long. The germline CDR1 and CDR2 sequences are SGHTA and FQGNSA. The CDR3 loop is CASSLAERGKLFF. The CDR3 DNA reads as TGTGCCAGCAGCTTAGCGGAGAGGGGAAAACTGTTTTTT.

This clonotype occurred a few times. The chain employs TRBV29-1 and TRBJ2-1, with 8 bases matching TRBD2. Germline values: CDR1 SQVTM, CDR2 ANQGSEA. After removal of 7 bases from V and 8 bases from J, the junction contained 10 bases not matched to a gene. The CDR3 is 13 amino acids. CDR3 nucleotide sequence: TGCAGCGCGCCCGGGACTAGATATTATGAGCAGTTCTTC. This encodes CSAPGTRYYEQFF.

The chain carries TRBV5-8 and TRBJ2-1; perhaps TRBD1 as D (5 bases). CDR3 length equals 10 residues. Germline CDR1 is SGHTS and CDR2 is YDEGEE. V was cut by 7 bases and J by 9 bases, with 8 bases left in between. CDR3 protein: CASGATEQFF. Written as DNA, the CDR3 is TGTGCCAGCGGGGCTACTGAGCAGTTCTTC.

Ten or more counts support this clonotype. V and J are TRBV28 and TRBJ1-1; maybe TRBD1 (6 bases). The CDR3 extends over 15 amino acids. Per the germline V gene, CDR1 is MDHEN and CDR2 is SYDVKM. V was cut by 4 bases and J by 4 bases, with 16 bases left in between. CDR3 sequence (DNA): TGTGCCAGCAGTTCCGGAGGGGGGGCGACCACTGAAGCTTTCTTT. Protein sequence: CASSSGGGATTEAFF.

The V call is TRBV11-3, the J call TRBJ2-1, with TRBD2 as a possible D gene (8 bases). The germline V and J ends were trimmed by 5 bases and 7 bases, with 18 bases remaining between them. The CDR3 is made up of 15 amino acids. Germline values: CDR1 SGHNT, CDR2 YENEEA. CDR3 in amino acids: CASSRNGRGQNEQFF. In nucleotides, the CDR3 is TGTGCCAGCAGCCGAAACGGGAGGGGGCAGAATGAGCAGTTCTTC. The whole variable domain, remainder taken from reference TRBV11-3 and TRBJ2-1, is EAGVVQSPRYKIIEKKQPVAFWCNPISGHNTLYWYLQNLGQGPELLIRYENEEAVDDSQLPKDRFSAERLKGVDSTLKIQPAELGDSAVYLCASSRNGRGQNEQFFGPGTRLTVL.

This clonotype showed up many times. This chain connects TRBV7-2 to TRBJ2-1, with D perhaps TRBD2 (5 bases). The CDR3 consists of 15 residues. Trimming left V 7 bases short and J 8 bases short, with 21 bases between. Germline loops: CDR1 SGHTA, CDR2 FQGNSA. CDR3 region: CASNPGTRIVDEQFF. The CDR3 DNA reads as TGTGCCAGCAACCCCGGAACTAGGATTGTCGATGAGCAGTTCTTC.

The J gene is TRBJ2-7, the V gene TRBV6-6; TRBD1 matches at 7 bases. The CDR3 spans 13 residues. Germline V gene lookup returns CDR1 MNHNY and CDR2 SVGAGI (reference sequence). V gave up 6 bases and J gave up 6 bases; unmatched junction bases: 8. CDR3 residues: CASRVTGAGEQYF. For the CDR3, the DNA is TGTGCCAGCAGGGTTACAGGGGCTGGCGAGCAGTACTTC.

The CDR3 DNA sequence: TGTGCCAGCAGCCAGCCCGGGACACCTGGCACTGAAGCTTTCTTT. Its translation is CASSQPGTPGTEAFF. V is TRBV7-9 and J is TRBJ1-1, with a tentative D call TRBD1 (6 bases). This CDR3 has 15 residues. The V gene lost 5 bases and the J gene lost 4 bases, with 17 bases spanning the gap. The germline V gene encodes CDR1 SEHNR and CDR2 FQNEAQ (reference sequence).

In this sample, this clonotype turned up a few times. This sequence joins TRBV20-1 and TRBJ2-5; 11 bases fit TRBD2. Germline values: CDR1 DFQATT, CDR2 SNEGSKA (reference sequence). This CDR3 is 15 amino acids long. V gave up 3 bases and J gave up 1 base; unmatched junction bases: 4. The CDR3 sequence is CSASMTSGVQETQYF. CDR3 coding DNA: TGCAGTGCTAGTATGACTAGCGGGGTCCAAGAGACCCAGTACTTC.

The table lists this clonotype with a few counts. The V call is TRBV11-2, the J call TRBJ1-2; TRBD1 might be the D (5 bases). CDR3 length: 15 residues. The germline V and J ends were trimmed by 4 bases and 1 base, with 13 bases remaining between them. Per the germline V gene, CDR1 is SGHAT and CDR2 is FQNNGV. The CDR3 spells CASSWGRGFNYGYTF. The CDR3 DNA follows: TGTGCCAGCAGCTGGGGCCGCGGGTTTAACTATGGCTACACCTTC. The full variable domain, its missing parts supplied by reference TRBV11-2 and TRBJ1-2, is EAGVAQSPRYKIIEKRQSVAFWCNPISGHATLYWYQQILGQGPKLLIQFQNNGVVDDSQLPKDRFSAERLKGVDSTLKIQPAKLEDSAVYLCASSWGRGFNYGYTFGSGTRLTVV.

The sample holds a few counts of this clonotype. This chain uses TRBV12-3 or TRBV12-4 with TRBJ2-3; D perhaps matches TRBD2 (6 bases). This CDR3 contains 17 residues. V dropped 5 bases and J dropped 2 bases, with 20 bases sitting between them. The CDR3 is CASSPRGGSGTTDTQYF. The CDR3 nucleotides read TGTGCCAGCAGTCCCCGGGGAGGTAGCGGAACCACAGATACGCAGTATTTT.

The V gene is TRBV28, the J gene TRBJ2-6; D gene ambiguous. The germline V and J ends were trimmed by 1 base and 2 bases, with 18 bases remaining between them. Germline CDR1 MDHEN, CDR2 SYDVKM. The CDR3 covers 19 residues. The CDR3 spells CASSLFLGKAGPGANVLTF. CDR3 coding DNA: TGTGCCAGCAGTTTATTTCTAGGGAAGGCAGGACCTGGGGCCAACGTCCTGACTTTC.

This clonotype was seen ten or more times. The chain couples TRBV5-6 to TRBJ2-5, with TRBD2 as a possible D gene (5 bases). CDR3 length: 15 amino acids. The germline CDR1 and CDR2 sequences are SGHDT and YYEEEE. V was trimmed by 4 bases and J by 5 bases, leaving 18 bases between them. CDR3 coding DNA: TGTGCCAGCAGCCCCCTCGTGGAGGTTAGGGAGACCCAGTACTTC. This gives the protein CASSPLVEVRETQYF. The complete variable domain, with remaining parts taken from reference TRBV5-6 and TRBJ2-5, reads DAGVTQSPTHLIKTRGQQVTLRCSPKSGHDTVSWYQQALGQGPQFIFQYYEEEERQRGNFPDRFSGHQFPNYSSELNVNALLLGDSALYLCASSPLVEVRETQYFGPGTRLLVL.

This clonotype appeared many times. V and J are TRBV7-2 and TRBJ2-1; 13 bases map to TRBD2. CDR1 is SGHTA, CDR2 FQGNSA, per germline. The CDR3 covers 15 residues. With 5 bases clipped from V and 7 bases from J, the junction kept 5 bases outside the gene matches. The DNA for the CDR3 is TGTGCCAGCAGCCGGACTAGCGGGAGCATAAATGAGCAGTTCTTC. This translates into CASSRTSGSINEQFF.

Ten or more counts support this clonotype. The gene calls are TRBV7-2 and TRBJ2-7, with D perhaps given as TRBD1 or TRBD2 (5 bases each). V lost 0 bases to trimming and J lost 4 bases, with 16 bases between them. Per germline, CDR1 SGHTA and CDR2 FQGNSA. The CDR3 contains 16 residues. The CDR3 nucleotides are TGTGCCAGCAGCTTAGCGGGGGACCTAGTGGCATACGAGCAGTACGTC. The encoded protein is CASSLAGDLVAYEQYV.

The chain combines TRBV7-9 with TRBJ1-1; 8 nucleotides match TRBD1. Unmatched junction bases numbered 8, after V lost 5 bases and J lost 6 bases. The CDR3 is made up of 14 amino acids. Germline V gene sequence: CDR1 SEHNR, CDR2 FQNEAQ (reference sequence). DNA of the CDR3: TGTGCCAGCAGCCCTCGGACAGGGTTCTCTGAAGCTTTCTTT. Protein product: CASSPRTGFSEAFF.

The CDR3 sequence is CASSIRVGETQYF. The DNA for the CDR3 is TGTGCCAGCAGCATCAGGGTTGGGGAGACCCAGTACTTC. V is TRBV7-2 and J is TRBJ2-5, with a weak D call TRBD1 (5 bases). The CDR3 runs 13 residues. Trimming took off 5 bases at V and 5 bases at J, with 12 bases between the two ends. Germline CDR1 reads SGHTA; CDR2 reads FQGNSA.

This clonotype was seen a few times. The genes are TRBV24-1 and TRBJ2-5; the match to TRBD1 covers 10 bases. The CDR3 runs to 17 residues. Germline V CDR1 and CDR2: KGHDR, SFDVKD. Losses at the gene ends were 4 bases for V and 1 base for J; bases not matched to a gene: 8. The CDR3 loop is CATSEPGQGILQETQYF. CDR3 coding DNA: TGTGCCACCAGTGAACCGGGACAGGGGATCCTCCAAGAGACCCAGTACTTC.

This clonotype was counted only a few times. V gene TRBV20-1 combines with J gene TRBJ2-5, with a tentative D call TRBD2 (6 bases). The CDR3 consists of 11 residues. From germline, CDR1 is DFQATT and CDR2 SNEGSKA (reference sequence). The ends were cut back, 4 bases at V and 3 bases at J, with 6 bases in the middle. CDR3 loop: CSATGEETQYF. The CDR3 DNA reads as TGCAGTGCTACGGGGGAAGAGACCCAGTACTTC.

Ten or more counts support this clonotype. The V gene is TRBV28, the J gene TRBJ2-6, with 7 bases matching TRBD2. Germline V gives CDR1 MDHEN, CDR2 SYDVKM. This CDR3 region has 17 residues. V was pared by 1 base and J by 0 bases, with 3 bases of the junction left unmatched. The CDR3 protein is CASSLSTSFSGANVLTF. The CDR3 bases are TGTGCCAGCAGTTTATCGACTAGCTTCTCTGGGGCCAACGTCCTGACTTTC.

J is TRBJ2-7 and V is TRBV6-2 or TRBV6-3; D is uncertain. Trimming pared 4 bases from V and 0 bases from J, leaving 7 bases between. From germline, CDR1 is MNHEY and CDR2 SVGEGT. The CDR3 runs 13 residues. The DNA for the CDR3 is TGTGCCAGCAGTTTTCACCCCTCCTACGAGCAGTACGTC. It is translated as CASSFHPSYEQYV.

This clonotype was observed at least ten times. The chain combines TRBV7-3 with TRBJ2-1, with 7 bases fitting TRBD2. With V trimmed by 5 bases and J by 15 bases, 10 bases remained unmatched. CDR1 and CDR2 from the germline V gene are SGHTA and FQGTGA. The CDR3 spans 12 residues. The chain's CDR3 is CASSPSGTNRFF. As DNA, the CDR3 is TGTGCCAGCAGCCCGAGCGGGACCAACAGGTTCTTC.

This clonotype was detected only a few times. The rearrangement uses TRBV27 and TRBJ2-3; a weak D match, TRBD1 (6 bases). Germline V gives CDR1 MNHEY, CDR2 SMNVEV (reference sequence). The CDR3 loop spans 17 amino acids. Trimming stripped 3 bases from V and 2 bases from J, with 18 bases between. For the CDR3, the DNA is TGTGCCAGCAGTTTGTTCTTGGGGACACTAAACACAGATACGCAGTATTTT. Protein sequence: CASSLFLGTLNTDTQYF.

This clonotype has a handful of counts. The gene calls are TRBV7-8 and TRBJ1-1; 7 bases fit TRBD1. From germline, CDR1 is SGHVS and CDR2 FQNEAQ. The CDR3 extends over 16 amino acids. Losses at the gene ends were 3 bases for V and 6 bases for J; bases not matched to a gene: 13. The CDR3 protein is CASSFLQGTGSPEAFF. In DNA form, the CDR3 reads TGTGCCAGCAGCTTTTTACAGGGGACCGGGTCCCCTGAAGCTTTCTTT.

This clonotype was observed a few times. The chain couples TRBV7-9 to TRBJ2-5; a weak D match, TRBD2 (7 bases). The CDR3 has 15 amino acids. Germline lookup yields CDR1 SEHNR and CDR2 FQNEAQ (reference sequence). Trimming removed 5 bases at V and 4 bases at J, with 17 bases between. Written as DNA, the CDR3 is TGTGCCAGCAGCATCCAACAGGGAGGGGGAGAGACCCAGTACTTC. It codes for CASSIQQGGGETQYF.

With regard to this clonotype: It may be a read error: a sequence one base away is much more abundant. The chain couples TRBV7-2 to TRBJ2-3; 8 bases align to TRBD2. V gave up 4 bases and J gave up 4 bases; unmatched junction bases: 10. Germline-derived CDR1 and CDR2 are SGHTA and FQGNSA. CDR3 size: 16 residues. The DNA of the CDR3 is TGTGCCAGCAGCTCGCAGCCCAGCGGGAGAGCAGATACGCAGTATTTT. It yields the protein CASSSQPSGRADTQYF.

This clonotype was counted a few times. The chain employs TRBV28 and TRBJ1-2, with D perhaps TRBD1 (5 bases). The germline V gene has CDR1 MDHEN and CDR2 SYDVKM. V lost 5 bases to trimming and J lost 5 bases, with 9 bases between them. CDR3 length: 12 residues. The CDR3 here is CASSNTGYGYTF. CDR3 bases: TGTGCCAGCAGTAACACAGGTTATGGCTACACCTTC.